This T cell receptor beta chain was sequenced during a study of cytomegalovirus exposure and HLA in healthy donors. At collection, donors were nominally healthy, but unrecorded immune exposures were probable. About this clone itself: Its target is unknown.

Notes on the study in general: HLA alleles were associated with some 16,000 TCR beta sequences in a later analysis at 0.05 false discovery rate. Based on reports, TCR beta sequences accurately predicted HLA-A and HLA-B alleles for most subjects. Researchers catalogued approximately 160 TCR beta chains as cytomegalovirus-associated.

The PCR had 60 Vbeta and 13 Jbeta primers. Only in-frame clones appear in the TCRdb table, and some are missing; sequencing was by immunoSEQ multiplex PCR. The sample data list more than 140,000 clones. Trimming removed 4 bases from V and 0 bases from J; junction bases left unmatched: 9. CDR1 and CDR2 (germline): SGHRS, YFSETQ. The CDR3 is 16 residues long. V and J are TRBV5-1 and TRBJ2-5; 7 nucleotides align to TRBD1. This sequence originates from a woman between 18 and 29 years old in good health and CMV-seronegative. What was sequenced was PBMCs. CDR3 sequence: CASSAGDRSYQETQYF. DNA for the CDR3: TGCGCCAGCAGCGCCGGGGACAGATCGTACCAAGAGACCCAGTACTTC.